These 28 T cell receptor beta chains originate from one sample sequenced in a study of read filtering for tumor transcriptome and immune sequencing (TCRdb year 2020). Sequencing was performed on an Illumina HiSeq 4000. The Immunoverse kit was used to build TCR libraries from roughly 0.4 ug RNA, with molecular barcoded adaptors covering alpha/delta and beta/gamma chains. TCRdb cleaned the public reads at Q25 with fastp, built clones with MiXCR and kept in-frame beta chains. Entries are consolidated by CDR3 protein sequence, retaining the most common genes and DNA. Counted in this sample were about 58,000 distinct CDR3 sequences; about 12% of them appeared once. Together, the top ten hold roughly 17% of the sample. The sequenced sample consisted of a population of CD138-negative cells sorted from bone marrow. In light of the paper, this sample's cell subset or site label describes: bone marrow mononuclear cells depleted of CD138+ plasma/myeloma cells by negative magnetic selection. These receptors originate from a donor at least 40 years old with multiple myeloma.

This clonotype was found many times. The V call is TRBV20-1, the J call TRBJ1-5; 11 nucleotides match TRBD1. This CDR3 contains 17 residues. Germline values: CDR1 DFQATT, CDR2 SNEGSKA (reference sequence). V lost 7 bases and J lost 6; bases outside the gene matches: 17. CDR3 region: CSDTDVPGDRGIQPQHF. CDR3 DNA sequence: TGCAGTGACACCGATGTACCCGGGGACAGGGGGATTCAGCCCCAGCATTTT.

This chain links TRBV18 with TRBJ2-5; D is tentatively TRBD1 or TRBD2 (6 bases each). The CDR3 has 14 residues. V was shortened by 3 bases and J by 2 bases, with 10 bases between the two germline ends. Germline V gives CDR1 KGHSH, CDR2 LQKENI. The CDR3 loop is CASSPGGGQETQYF. In nucleotides, the CDR3 is TGTGCCAGCTCACCTGGAGGGGGACAAGAGACCCAGTACTTC.

At least ten counts were recorded for this clonotype. V and J are TRBV29-1 and TRBJ2-3, with D maybe TRBD2 (6 bases). The germline CDR1 and CDR2 sequences are SQVTM and ANQGSEA. This CDR3 region has 14 residues. V gave up 3 bases and J gave up 4 bases, with 14 bases separating them. In nucleotides, the CDR3 is TGCAGCGTTGATACTAGCTCAATCCCAGATACGCAGTATTTT. Protein sequence: CSVDTSSIPDTQYF.

This clonotype was seen ten or more times. CDR3 in DNA: TGCGCCAGCAGCTTAGGGGCCTACGAGCAGTACTTC. Protein: CASSLGAYEQYF. The chain combines TRBV5-1 with TRBJ2-7; tentative D call: TRBD1 (5 bases). The V end was cut by 2 bases, the J end by 2 bases, with 5 bases between. Germline CDR1 reads SGHRS; CDR2 reads YFSETQ. The CDR3 is made up of 12 amino acids.

This clonotype was recorded at least ten times. The chain recombines TRBV23-1 with TRBJ2-1, with 13 bases that match TRBD2. TRBV23-1 is noted as an ORF with a role that remains uncertain. This CDR3 is 18 amino acids long. The ends lost 4 bases at V and 7 bases at J; junction bases unmatched: 13. CDR3 residues: CASSLWVEGLAGFNEQFF. The CDR3 DNA sequence: TGCGCCAGCAGTCTTTGGGTGGAGGGACTAGCGGGGTTTAATGAGCAGTTCTTC.

This clonotype was observed many times. V gene TRBV6-1 combines with J gene TRBJ1-3; 10 positions match TRBD1. The ends lost 6 bases at V and 4 bases at J; junction bases unmatched: 3. Germline V lookup: CDR1 MNHNS, CDR2 SASEGT. The CDR3 covers 14 residues. The CDR3 DNA reads TGTGCCAGCAGCTGGGACAGGGGAGGAAACACCATATATTTT. Amino acids: CASSWDRGGNTIYF.

The chain is built from TRBV19 and TRBJ1-1; the D is unclear. The V and J ends lost 3 bases and 5 bases respectively, with 10 bases between them. The germline V gene encodes CDR1 LNHDA and CDR2 SQIVND (reference sequence). The CDR3 covers 13 residues. CDR3 amino acids: CASSMALSTEAFF. CDR3 DNA: TGTGCCAGTAGTATGGCCTTGAGTACTGAAGCTTTCTTT.

This clonotype was counted at least ten times. This chain joins TRBV6-1 and TRBJ1-4, with D unresolved. This CDR3 has 16 amino acids. With 4 bases removed from V and 8 bases from J, the gap between germline ends came to 20 bases. The germline V gene has CDR1 MNHNS and CDR2 SASEGT. The CDR3 sequence is CASSGSRGSTVEKLFF. CDR3 sequence (DNA): TGTGCCAGCAGTGGGTCCAGAGGGTCTACCGTCGAAAAACTGTTTTTT.

This clonotype was counted between two and nine times. V is TRBV4-1 and J is TRBJ2-5; 8 bases agree with TRBD1. The germline CDR1 and CDR2 sequences are MGHRA and YSYEKL. V lost 2 bases, J lost 5 bases, and 7 bases stayed unmatched. The CDR3 extends over 15 amino acids. CDR3 sequence reads: CASSQRTGLAETQYF. CDR3 in DNA: TGCGCCAGCAGCCAAAGGACAGGGCTCGCGGAGACCCAGTACTTC.

In this sample, this clonotype turned up many times. The chain carries TRBV7-3 and TRBJ2-3, with 7 nucleotides matching TRBD1. CDR1 and CDR2 from the germline V gene are SGHTA and FQGTGA. This CDR3 comprises 19 residues. V was pared by 0 bases and J by 4 bases, with 16 bases of the junction left unmatched. The CDR3 sequence: CASSLTPLEKGASSDTQYF. Written as DNA, the CDR3 is TGTGCCAGCAGCTTAACGCCCCTTGAGAAGGGGGCATCTTCAGATACGCAGTATTTT.

This clonotype was found many times. This chain links TRBV4-1 with TRBJ2-7, with 7 bases fitting TRBD1. The CDR3 consists of 15 residues. Germline V CDR1 and CDR2: MGHRA, YSYEKL. V lost 1 base, J lost 1 base, and 4 bases stayed unmatched. The CDR3 nucleotides read TGCGCCAGCAGCCAAGTTACAGGGGTTTCCTACGAGCAGTACTTC. It translates to CASSQVTGVSYEQYF.

This clonotype was picked up many times. This chain uses TRBV14 with TRBJ2-1; 11 nucleotides match TRBD2. Germline loops: CDR1 SGHDN, CDR2 FVKESK. Germline trimming cut 1 base from V and 6 bases from J; bases unmatched to any gene: 8. The CDR3 extends over 17 amino acids. CDR3: CASSQVASGGFFNEQFF. Written as DNA, the CDR3 is TGTGCCAGCAGCCAAGTGGCTAGCGGGGGGTTCTTCAATGAGCAGTTCTTC.

This clonotype was seen ten or more times. The chain recombines TRBV6-5 with TRBJ1-2; D may be TRBD1 (5 bases). V shed 5 bases and J shed 4 bases, with 17 bases lying between them. The CDR3 spans 15 residues. Per germline, CDR1 MNHEY and CDR2 SVGAGI. CDR3 amino acids: CASSEIATVLYGYTF. The CDR3 DNA is TGTGCCAGCAGTGAAATCGCGACAGTCCTCTATGGCTACACCTTC.

In this sample, this clonotype turned up many times. The gene calls are TRBV20-1 and TRBJ2-1, with D unclear. V was pared by 6 bases and J by 5 bases, with 17 bases between. The length of the CDR3 is 14 residues. Looked up from germline, CDR1 is DFQATT and CDR2 is SNEGSKA (reference sequence). CDR3 sequence: CSAPRWVGDNEQFF. In DNA form, the CDR3 reads TGCAGTGCACCGAGGTGGGTAGGCGACAATGAGCAGTTCTTC.

This chain connects TRBV4-3 to TRBJ1-5, with D perhaps matching TRBD1 (5 bases). Trimming removed 4 bases at V and 2 bases at J, with 18 bases between. CDR3 length equals 17 residues. Germline V lookup: CDR1 LGHNA, CDR2 YSLEER. The CDR3, as DNA: TGCGCCAGCAGCCCGGGACTGGGTGCGAGTGGCAATCAGCCCCAGCATTTT. This encodes CASSPGLGASGNQPQHF.

In its sample, this clonotype was seen many times. The rearrangement links TRBV4-1 to TRBJ1-5; D remains unclear. Germline assignment: CDR1 MGHRA and CDR2 YSYEKL. Trimming cost V 2 bases and J 6 bases, with 14 bases left between them. CDR3 length equals 15 residues. Here the CDR3 reads CASSQTYEKGQPQHF. The DNA of the CDR3 is TGCGCCAGCAGCCAAACTTACGAGAAGGGTCAGCCCCAGCATTTT.

This clonotype was observed at least ten times. V usage is TRBV7-9 and J usage is TRBJ1-5, with D tentatively TRBD1 (6 bases). The germline V gene has CDR1 SEHNR and CDR2 FQNEAQ (reference sequence). This CDR3 has 14 residues. V dropped 2 bases and J dropped 6 bases, with 11 bases sitting between them. The CDR3 DNA follows: TGTGCCAGCAGCTTAAGCGGGGGCGGTCAGCCCCAGCATTTT. It is translated as CASSLSGGGQPQHF.

At least ten counts were recorded for this clonotype. The chain links TRBV11-2 to TRBJ1-1, with 8 bases aligning to TRBD1. J lost 1 base, V lost 4 bases, and 8 bases had no gene match. The V gene's germline CDR1 is SGHAT and CDR2 FQNNGV. This CDR3 is built from 16 residues. The CDR3 DNA follows: TGTGCCAGCAGCTCCCAGGGGGCAGAGAAGAACACTGAAGCTTTCTTT. It yields the protein CASSSQGAEKNTEAFF. Full variable domain (rest looked up from reference TRBV11-2 and TRBJ1-1): EAGVAQSPRYKIIEKRQSVAFWCNPISGHATLYWYQQILGQGPKLLIQFQNNGVVDDSQLPKDRFSAERLKGVDSTLKIQPAKLEDSAVYLCASSSQGAEKNTEAFFGQGTRLTVV.

As for this clonotype: A much larger clone lies a single base off, so this may be a read error. The chain uses TRBV20-1 and TRBJ2-5, with unresolved D. The ends were cut back, 4 bases at V and 4 bases at J, with 13 bases in the middle. Germline CDR1 reads DFQATT; CDR2 reads SNEGSKA (reference sequence). The CDR3 covers 13 residues. The CDR3 coding sequence is TGCAGTGCTAACGAACCCTCGGGAGAGACCCAGTACTTC. The encoded protein is CSANEPSGETQYF.

CDR3 nucleotide sequence: TGCGCCAGCAGTGGACGGGGCACTCGAGATACCCTTAACACAGATACGCAGTATTTT. This codes for CASSGRGTRDTLNTDTQYF. The chain combines TRBV10-1 with TRBJ2-3; D might be TRBD1 or TRBD2, each matching 5 bases. Between the trimmed V and J ends, which lost 4 bases and 2 bases, there was a span of 25 bases. Germline loops: CDR1 WNHNN, CDR2 SYGVQD (reference sequence). The CDR3 consists of 19 residues.

This clonotype came up many times. The V and J genes are TRBV4-1 and TRBJ2-5, with D maybe TRBD1 (5 bases). From germline, CDR1 is MGHRA and CDR2 YSYEKL. With 2 bases removed from V and 3 bases from J, the gap between germline ends came to 10 bases. The CDR3 totals 14 residues. CDR3 coding DNA: TGCGCCAGCAGCCAACAGGGTTTGAAAGAGACCCAGTACTTC. Translation gives CASSQQGLKETQYF.

The chain links TRBV20-1 to TRBJ1-5; D remains ambiguous. Trimming removed 1 base at V and 2 bases at J, with 6 bases between. Germline V lookup: CDR1 DFQATT, CDR2 SNEGSKA (reference sequence). The CDR3 contains 13 residues. The CDR3 reads CSARGPRNQPQHF. In nucleotides, the CDR3 is TGCAGTGCTAGAGGTCCCCGCAATCAGCCCCAGCATTTT.

Points on this clonotype: This may be a read error: a much more frequent sequence differs by one nucleotide. The chain combines TRBV11-2 with TRBJ2-2, with D perhaps matching TRBD1 (5 bases). The CDR3 is 15 residues long. CDR1 is SGHAT and CDR2 is FQNNGV in the germline V gene. Trimming cost V 3 bases and J 3 bases, with 11 bases left between them. Here the CDR3 DNA reads TGTGCCAGCAGCTTTTCAGGGTCGGACACCGGGGAGCTGTTTTTT. It encodes CASSFSGSDTGELFF.

This clonotype has a count of ten or more. This chain uses TRBV10-1 with TRBJ2-2, with unresolved D. Per germline, CDR1 WNHNN and CDR2 SYGVQD (reference sequence). The CDR3 runs 13 residues. The V end was cut by 6 bases, the J end by 6 bases, with 11 bases between. The CDR3 spells CASSGTEAGELFF. The CDR3 nucleotides read TGCGCCAGCAGCGGAACAGAGGCCGGGGAGCTGTTTTTT.

With regard to this clonotype: This could be a read error, since a much larger clone is one nucleotide away. The CDR3 DNA reads TGTGCCAGCAGCACCGGACAGGGGCGGAGCACTGAAGCTTTCTTT. As protein: CASSTGQGRSTEAFF. V and J are TRBV5-5 and TRBJ1-1, with 9 bases matching TRBD1. The CDR3 runs to 15 residues. V was clipped by 4 bases and J by 4 bases; unmatched bases: 8. Germline assignment: CDR1 SGHKS and CDR2 YYEKEE (reference sequence).

This clonotype has a count of ten or more. V usage is TRBV4-1 and J usage is TRBJ1-2; D gene unclear. Germline CDR1 MGHRA, CDR2 YSYEKL. This CDR3 is built from 15 residues. Trimming cost V 0 bases and J 4 bases, with 12 bases left between them. The CDR3 sequence is CASSQDSTDRYGYTF. CDR3 sequence (DNA): TGCGCCAGCAGCCAAGATTCCACGGACCGCTATGGCTACACCTTC.

This clonotype was counted at least ten times. CDR3 in DNA: TGTGCCAGCAGTCTCCCCGGGACAGGGCTAAACGAGCAGTACTTC. Translation gives CASSLPGTGLNEQYF. This sequence joins TRBV28 and TRBJ2-7; the match to TRBD1 covers 9 bases. CDR1 MDHEN and CDR2 SYDVKM come from the germline V gene. The CDR3 consists of 15 residues. V was clipped by 5 bases and J by 5 bases; unmatched bases: 10.

This clonotype occurred many times. Sequence at one end of the junction differs from germline and may be a read error. This rearrangement joins TRBV7-7 to TRBJ2-1; D perhaps matches TRBD2 (5 bases). Germline CDR1 SSHAT, CDR2 FNYEAQ (reference sequence). CDR3 length: 14 amino acids. CDR3 bases: TGTGCTAGCAGCTTAGCGCATCAAAACAATGAGCAGTTCTTC. Protein product: CASSLAHQNNEQFF.